This T cell receptor beta chain was sequenced for a study of cytomegalovirus exposure and HLA in healthy donors. Trimming left V 0 bases short and J 14 bases short, with 11 bases between. The CDR3 is 12 residues long. Germline CDR1 is SGHKS and CDR2 is YYEKEE (reference sequence). This clone turned up a few times. The primer mix had 60 Vbeta and 13 Jbeta primers. Produced via immunoSEQ multiplex PCR; TCRdb's table is partial and in-frame only. The sample has 100,000 or so clones; about 81% are singletons. The TCR was taken from a man aged 25-40 years in good health and CMV-seronegative. This chain uses TRBV5-5 with TRBJ1-4; D not certain. Sequencing was carried out using PBMCs. As DNA, the CDR3 is TGTGCCAGCAGCTTGGACGGCCACGGGCTGTTTTTT. It specifies CASSLDGHGLFF.